A selection of T cell receptor beta chains follows, all from one sample in a study of vaccination and CD4 T cells after COVID-19. TCRdb called the PCR reads again in MiXCR, with one record for every CDR3 protein. The table shows about 18,000 distinct CDR3 sequences, with roughly 56% occurring only once. Antigens of these TCRs are unknown. Sequences were derived from CD4+ T cells from blood, cultured in vitro, sampled after SARS-CoV-2 vaccination. The source of these receptors is a human donor who had recovered from COVID-19. CDR3s include the opening cysteine and the closing phenylalanine or tryptophan. D genes are given only for firm matches. Size is stated for part of the rows, as once, few or many counts, or as a class when the clone is expanded.

V,size,J,D,DNA,CDR3
TRBV20-1,NA,TRBJ2-7,TRBD1,TGCAGTGCTAGAGATGAGGCCAGGGGGCACAACGAGCAGTACTTC,CSARDEARGHNEQYF
TRBV7-9,few,TRBJ1-1,NA,TGTGCCAGCAGCTCGTCAGGGGACATCCTAGAAGCTTTCTTT,CASSSSGDILEAFF
TRBV7-9,NA,TRBJ2-3,NA,TGTGCCAGCAGCTCCCGAGGAGGGGAGACAGATACGCAGTATTTT,CASSSRGGETDTQYF
TRBV7-9,few,TRBJ1-6,TRBD1,TGTGCCAGCAGCACCGGGACAGGGAGCTCACCCCTCCACTTT,CASSTGTGSSPLHF
TRBV6-2/TRBV6-3,few,TRBJ1-2,TRBD1,TGTGCCAGCGGAAACAGGGGGCTAGGCTATGGCTACACCTTC,CASGNRGLGYGYTF
TRBV7-9,NA,TRBJ1-1,NA,TGTGCCAGCAGCTTCGGGACAGAAGCTTTCTTT,CASSFGTEAFF
TRBV20-1,NA,TRBJ1-3,NA,TGCAGTGCCGCGGCTTCAATCCTGGAAGGAAACACCATATATTTT,CSAAASILEGNTIYF
TRBV5-4,NA,TRBJ2-5,TRBD2,TGTGCCAGCAGCTTGGGACTAGCGGGAGGGCGAGAGACCCAGTACTTC,CASSLGLAGGRETQYF
TRBV29-1,NA,TRBJ2-5,NA,TGCAGCGTGAGGACCCTCGGAGGGGCAGAGACCCAGTACTTC,CSVRTLGGAETQYF
TRBV28,NA,TRBJ1-1,TRBD1,TGTGCCAGCAGTTTCTTCACGGACAGGGGGCGAATGAACACTGAAGCTTTCTTT,CASSFFTDRGRMNTEAFF
TRBV19,NA,TRBJ1-5,NA,TGTGCCAGTAGTATAGGCCGTGGTTCAGATCAGCCCCAGCATTTT,CASSIGRGSDQPQHF
TRBV20-1,NA,TRBJ1-3,NA,TGCAGTGCTAGCCAGGCTTACTCTGGAAACACCATATATTTT,CSASQAYSGNTIYF
TRBV20-1,NA,TRBJ1-2,NA,TGCAGTGCCGAGACAAGTAACTATGGCTACACCTTC,CSAETSNYGYTF
TRBV6-1,once,TRBJ2-4,TRBD1,TGTGCCAGCAGTGACGGGACAGGGGGTTTCAAAAACATTCAGTACTTC,CASSDGTGGFKNIQYF
TRBV27,NA,TRBJ1-2,NA,TGTGCCAGCAGCCGGGGTGCTGGGATCCATTTC,CASSRGAGIHF
TRBV20-1,few,TRBJ1-1,NA,TGCAGTGCTACGATAAACACTGAAGCTTTCTTT,CSATINTEAFF
TRBV7-9,NA,TRBJ1-5,NA,TGTGCCAGCAGCTTAGGTGGGCAGCCCCAGCATTTT,CASSLGGQPQHF
TRBV27,few,TRBJ2-3,NA,TGTGCCAGCAGAGAAGGCTATACGCAGTATTTT,CASREGYTQYF
TRBV30,NA,TRBJ1-1,NA,TGTGCCTGGAGTGGTTGGGTGAACACTGAAGCTTTCTTT,CAWSGWVNTEAFF
TRBV27,few,TRBJ1-1,NA,TGTGCCAGCAGTCCCCGGACAGATCCTATGAACACTGAAGCTTTCTTT,CASSPRTDPMNTEAFF
TRBV27,NA,TRBJ2-5,TRBD1,TGTGCCAGCAGCCCCAGCGTCGGGACAGGGGATTGGACCCAGTACTTC,CASSPSVGTGDWTQYF
TRBV28,NA,TRBJ1-2,NA,TGTGCCAGCAGCTTGCCCGGGACCCGAGCTAACTATGGCTACACCTTC,CASSLPGTRANYGYTF
TRBV1,NA,TRBJ1-5,NA,TGCACCAGCAGCCAGGACAGGGCCGGTGAAAATCAGCCCCAGCATTTT,CTSSQDRAGENQPQHF
TRBV19,NA,TRBJ1-2,NA,TGTGCCAGTAGTATTCCAGGATTAGTCTATGGCTACACCTTC,CASSIPGLVYGYTF
TRBV10-1,NA,TRBJ2-1,TRBD2,TGCGCCAGCAGTGAGTCGAGGGCTAGCGGGCCAGGTGAGCAGTTCTTC,CASSESRASGPGEQFF
TRBV6-1,NA,TRBJ2-5,TRBD2,TGTGCCAGCAGTGTTTTGCGGGGGGGCCGGGAGACCCAGTACTTC,CASSVLRGGRETQYF
TRBV19,NA,TRBJ1-1,NA,TGTGCCAGTAGTCCTCTTAGAGGGGGAGACACTGAAGCTTTCTTT,CASSPLRGGDTEAFF
TRBV20-1,few,TRBJ1-4,NA,TGCAGTGCTAGAGTAGGGGCCAGCGCAGGGGAAAAACTGTTTTTT,CSARVGASAGEKLFF
TRBV20-1,NA,TRBJ2-7,TRBD1,TGCAGTGCTAGACCGGGACAGGGGGCTTACGAGCAGTACTTC,CSARPGQGAYEQYF
TRBV19,NA,TRBJ2-4,NA,TGTGCCAGTAGTGGGACGGCCAAAAACATTCAGTACTTC,CASSGTAKNIQYF
TRBV4-3,NA,TRBJ2-3,TRBD1,TGCGCCAGCAGCCAAGATTCAGGGGGCGGCTGGGCTACAGATACGCAGTATTTT,CASSQDSGGGWATDTQYF
TRBV6-1,NA,TRBJ1-3,NA,TGTGCCAGCAGTGAAGCGTGGGGCTCTGGAAACACCATATATTTT,CASSEAWGSGNTIYF
TRBV7-6,NA,TRBJ1-1,NA,TGTGCCAGCAGCTTAAATCAGAACACTGAAGCTTTCTTT,CASSLNQNTEAFF
TRBV5-1,NA,TRBJ2-5,NA,TGCGCCAGCAGCTTGCAGACGGTTCAAGAGACCCAGTACTTC,CASSLQTVQETQYF
TRBV2,once,TRBJ2-2,NA,TGTGCCAGCAGCGTTAGCGGGAACACCGGGGAGCTGTTTTTT,CASSVSGNTGELFF
TRBV7-9,NA,TRBJ1-1,NA,TGTGCCAGCAGCTTAGAGGCACCCTTGAACACTGAAGCTTTCTTT,CASSLEAPLNTEAFF
TRBV20-1,NA,TRBJ1-3,NA,TGCAGTGCTCCCGACAGAGCCTCTGGAAACACCATATATTTT,CSAPDRASGNTIYF
TRBV7-2,NA,TRBJ1-1,NA,TGTGCCAGCAGCCCCTTGGGGGTCGAGTTGAACACTGAAGCTTTCTTT,CASSPLGVELNTEAFF
TRBV6-1,NA,TRBJ2-2,NA,TGTGCCAGCACTTTTATCGGGGGTCTAAACACCGGGGAGCTGTTTTTT,CASTFIGGLNTGELFF
TRBV30,few,TRBJ1-1,NA,TGTGCCCTCGGACGGAGAGATGAAGCTTTCTTT,CALGRRDEAFF
TRBV6-1,NA,TRBJ1-2,NA,TGTGCCAGCAGTGAGGTAGGAGGCGGCGGCTACACCTTC,CASSEVGGGGYTF
TRBV19,NA,TRBJ2-2,NA,TGTGCCAGTAACATCAGGAAGGTTGACACCGGGGAGCTGTTTTTT,CASNIRKVDTGELFF
TRBV7-9,NA,TRBJ2-3,NA,TGTGCCAGCAGCTTAGCGTTGGGTGTCTCTAGCACAGATACGCAGTATTTT,CASSLALGVSSTDTQYF